The clone carrying this T cell receptor beta chain has more than one count but fewer than ten. The data were taken from a study of T-cell reconstitution after alpha-beta-depleted transplantation in children. A TCRbeta library incorporating unique molecular identifiers was prepared. TCRdb independently ran MiXCR on the PCR reads; one entry per CDR3 protein. The repertoire includes over 550,000 distinct CDR3 sequences, under 12% of them detected once, and less than 5% sits in the top ten. This CDR3 is 17 amino acids long. V shed 5 bases and J 0 bases; nucleotides not matched to a gene: 9. Per germline, CDR1 MNHNS and CDR2 SASEGT.

The starting material was PBMCs from the stem cell graft donor, obtained from the stem cell graft. The clonotype was recovered from a human donor who donated a stem cell graft to a child with acute myeloid leukemia. The V gene is TRBV6-1, the J gene TRBJ2-3; 9 nucleotides line up with TRBD2. Here the CDR3 DNA reads TGTGCCAGCAGTAAAAGCCTTCTAGCGGGAAGCACAGATACGCAGTATTTT. Its protein is CASSKSLLAGSTDTQYF.